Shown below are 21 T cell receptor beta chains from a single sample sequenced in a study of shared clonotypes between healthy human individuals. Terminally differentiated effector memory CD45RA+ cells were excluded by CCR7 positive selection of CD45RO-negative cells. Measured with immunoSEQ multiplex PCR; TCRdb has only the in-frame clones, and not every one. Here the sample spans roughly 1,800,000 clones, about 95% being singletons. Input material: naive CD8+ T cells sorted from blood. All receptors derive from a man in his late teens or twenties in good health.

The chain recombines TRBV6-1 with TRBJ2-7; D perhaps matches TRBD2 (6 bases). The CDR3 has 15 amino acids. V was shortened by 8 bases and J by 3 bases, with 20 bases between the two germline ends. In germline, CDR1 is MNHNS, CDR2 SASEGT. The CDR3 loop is CASLTRAGGSYEQYF. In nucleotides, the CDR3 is TGTGCCAGCTTGACGCGGGCCGGGGGTAGCTACGAGCAGTACTTC.

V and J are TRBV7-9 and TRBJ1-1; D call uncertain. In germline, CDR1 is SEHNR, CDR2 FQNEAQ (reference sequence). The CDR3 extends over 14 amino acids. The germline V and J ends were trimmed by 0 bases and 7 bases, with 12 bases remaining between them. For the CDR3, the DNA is TGTGCCAGCAGCTTAGCCATTCATCCGGGTGAAGCTTTCTTT. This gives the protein CASSLAIHPGEAFF.

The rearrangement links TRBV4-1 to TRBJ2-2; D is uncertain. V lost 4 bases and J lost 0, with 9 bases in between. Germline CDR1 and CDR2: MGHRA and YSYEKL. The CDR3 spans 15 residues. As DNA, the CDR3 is TGCGCCAGCAGCCCCTCTTACGCGAACACCGGGGAGCTGTTTTTT. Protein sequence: CASSPSYANTGELFF.

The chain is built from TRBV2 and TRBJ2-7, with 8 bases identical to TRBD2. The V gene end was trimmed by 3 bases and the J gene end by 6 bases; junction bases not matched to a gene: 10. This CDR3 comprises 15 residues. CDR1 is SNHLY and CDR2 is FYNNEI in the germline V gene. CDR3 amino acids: CASSDTFSGGLEQYF. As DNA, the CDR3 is TGTGCCAGCAGTGATACTTTTTCGGGGGGGCTCGAGCAGTACTTC.

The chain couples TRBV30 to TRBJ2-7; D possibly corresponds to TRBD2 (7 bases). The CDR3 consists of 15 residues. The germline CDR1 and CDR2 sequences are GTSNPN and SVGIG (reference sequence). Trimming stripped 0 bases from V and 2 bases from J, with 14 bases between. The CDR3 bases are TGTGCCTGGAGTGTACTGGGGGGGGCGGCCTACGAGCAGTACTTC. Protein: CAWSVLGGAAYEQYF. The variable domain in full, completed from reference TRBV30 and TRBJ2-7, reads SQTIHQWPATLVQPVGSPLSLECTVEGTSNPNLYWYRQAAGRGLQLLFYSVGIGQISSEVPQNLSASRPQDRQFILSSKKLLLSDSGFYLCAWSVLGGAAYEQYFGPGTRLTVT.

CDR3 in DNA: TGTGCCAGCAGTTTAGGACAGTTCGGGTATGGCTACACCTTC. It translates to CASSLGQFGYGYTF. The chain links TRBV6-5 to TRBJ1-2; tentatively, D is TRBD1 (6 bases). CDR1 is MNHEY and CDR2 is SVGAGI in the germline V gene. This CDR3 is 14 amino acids long. Trimming left V 4 bases short and J 5 bases short, with 14 bases between.

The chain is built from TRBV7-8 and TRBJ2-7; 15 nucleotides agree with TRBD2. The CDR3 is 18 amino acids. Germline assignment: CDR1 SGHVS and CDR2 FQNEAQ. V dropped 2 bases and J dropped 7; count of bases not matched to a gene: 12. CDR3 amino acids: CASSLPGTSGRPGGEQYF. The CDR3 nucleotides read TGTGCCAGCAGCTTACCAGGGACTAGCGGGAGGCCAGGGGGGGAGCAGTACTTC.

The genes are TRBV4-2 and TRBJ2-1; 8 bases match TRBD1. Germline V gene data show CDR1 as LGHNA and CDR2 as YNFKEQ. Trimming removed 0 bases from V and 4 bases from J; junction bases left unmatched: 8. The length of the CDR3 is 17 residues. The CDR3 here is CASSQDAGQGVYNEQFF. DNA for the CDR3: TGTGCCAGCAGCCAAGATGCTGGACAGGGAGTATACAATGAGCAGTTCTTC.

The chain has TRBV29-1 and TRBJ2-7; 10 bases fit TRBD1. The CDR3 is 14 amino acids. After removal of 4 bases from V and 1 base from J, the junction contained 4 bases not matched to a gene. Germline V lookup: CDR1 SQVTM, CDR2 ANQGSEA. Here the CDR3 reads CSVGGQGLSYEQYF. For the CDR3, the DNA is TGCAGCGTTGGGGGACAGGGGTTATCCTACGAGCAGTACTTC.

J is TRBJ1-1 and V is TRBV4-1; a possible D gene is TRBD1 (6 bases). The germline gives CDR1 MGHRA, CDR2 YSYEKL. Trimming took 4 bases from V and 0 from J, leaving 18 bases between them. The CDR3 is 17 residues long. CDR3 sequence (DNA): TGCGCCAGCAGCCCTTTGCCTTCTCGGGGGCTGAACACTGAAGCTTTCTTT. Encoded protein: CASSPLPSRGLNTEAFF.

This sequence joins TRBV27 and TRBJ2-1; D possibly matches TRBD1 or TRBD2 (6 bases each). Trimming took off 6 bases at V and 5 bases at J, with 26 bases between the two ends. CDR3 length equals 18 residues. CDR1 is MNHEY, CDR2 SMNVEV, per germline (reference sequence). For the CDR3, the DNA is TGTGCCAGCAGCTGGGTCGCGGGGATAGGGGGTTCGGACAATGAGCAGTTCTTC. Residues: CASSWVAGIGGSDNEQFF.

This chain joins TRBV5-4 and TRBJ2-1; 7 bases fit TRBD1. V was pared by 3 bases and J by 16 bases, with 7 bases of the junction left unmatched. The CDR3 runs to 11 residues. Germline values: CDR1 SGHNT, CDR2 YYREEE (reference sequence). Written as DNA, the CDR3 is TGTGCCAGCAGCTACCGGGACAGCCTCTTCTTC. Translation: CASSYRDSLFF. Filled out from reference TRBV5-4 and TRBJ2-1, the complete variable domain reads ETGVTQSPTHLIKTRGQQVTLRCSSQSGHNTVSWYQQALGQGPQFIFQYYREEENGRGNFPPRFSGLQFPNYSSELNVNALELDDSALYLCASSYRDSLFFGPGTRLTVL.

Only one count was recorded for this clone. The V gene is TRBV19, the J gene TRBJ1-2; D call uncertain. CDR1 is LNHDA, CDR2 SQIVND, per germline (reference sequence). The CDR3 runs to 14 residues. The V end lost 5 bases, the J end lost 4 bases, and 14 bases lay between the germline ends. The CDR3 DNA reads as TGTGCCAGTAGTTACGGGGAAGGGTCCTATGGCTACACCTTC. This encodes CASSYGEGSYGYTF.

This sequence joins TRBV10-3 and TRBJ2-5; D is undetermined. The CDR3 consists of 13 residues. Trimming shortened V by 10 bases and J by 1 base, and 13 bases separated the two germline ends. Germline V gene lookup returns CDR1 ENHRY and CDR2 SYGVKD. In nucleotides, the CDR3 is TGTGCCACCCTGCCCGAAGGCCAAGAGACCCAGTACTTC. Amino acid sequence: CATLPEGQETQYF.

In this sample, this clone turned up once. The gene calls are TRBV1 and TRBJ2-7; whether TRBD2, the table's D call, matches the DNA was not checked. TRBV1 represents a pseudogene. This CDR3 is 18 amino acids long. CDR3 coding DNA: TGCACCAGCAGCCAACTCCTTCCCACTAGCGGGCTTTTCTACGAGCAGTACTTC. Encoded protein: CTSSQLLPTSGLFYEQYF.

Here the CDR3 reads CASSFRQGVKEQYF. The CDR3 nucleotides read TGCGCCAGCAGCTTTAGACAGGGTGTTAAGGAGCAGTACTTC. This sequence joins TRBV5-1 and TRBJ2-7; 7 nucleotides line up with TRBD1. V dropped 2 bases and J dropped 7; count of bases not matched to a gene: 9. Germline-derived CDR1 and CDR2 are SGHRS and YFSETQ. This CDR3 is built from 14 residues.

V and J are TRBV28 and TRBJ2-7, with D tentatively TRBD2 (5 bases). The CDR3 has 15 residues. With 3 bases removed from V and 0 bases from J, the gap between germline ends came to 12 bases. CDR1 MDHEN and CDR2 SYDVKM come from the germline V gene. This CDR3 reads CASSLGFEGSYEQYF. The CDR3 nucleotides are TGTGCCAGCAGTTTGGGTTTTGAGGGCTCCTACGAGCAGTACTTC.

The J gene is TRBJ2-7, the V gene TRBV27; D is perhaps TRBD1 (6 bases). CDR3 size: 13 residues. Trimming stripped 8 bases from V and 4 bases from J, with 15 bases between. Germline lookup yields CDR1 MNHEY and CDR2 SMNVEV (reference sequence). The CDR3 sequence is CASQSSGEYEQYF. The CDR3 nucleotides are TGTGCCAGCCAGTCGTCAGGGGAGTACGAGCAGTACTTC.

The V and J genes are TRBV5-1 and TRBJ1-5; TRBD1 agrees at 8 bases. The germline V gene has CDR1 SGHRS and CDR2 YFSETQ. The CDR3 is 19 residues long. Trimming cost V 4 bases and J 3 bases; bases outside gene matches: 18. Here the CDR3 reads CASSPPGQAPSNDNQPQHF. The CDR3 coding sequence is TGCGCCAGCAGCCCCCCGGGACAGGCTCCCTCGAACGACAATCAGCCCCAGCATTTT.

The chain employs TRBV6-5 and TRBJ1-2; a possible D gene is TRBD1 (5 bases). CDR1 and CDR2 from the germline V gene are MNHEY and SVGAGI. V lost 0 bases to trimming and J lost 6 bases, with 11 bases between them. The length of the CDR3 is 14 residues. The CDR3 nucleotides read TGTGCCAGCAGTTACTCATCAGGGATGAATGGCTACACCTTC. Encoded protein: CASSYSSGMNGYTF.

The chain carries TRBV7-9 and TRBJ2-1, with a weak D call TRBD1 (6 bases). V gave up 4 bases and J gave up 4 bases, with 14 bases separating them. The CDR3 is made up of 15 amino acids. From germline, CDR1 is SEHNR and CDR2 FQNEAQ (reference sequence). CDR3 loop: CASSSRAQGYNEQFF. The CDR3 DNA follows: TGTGCCAGCAGCTCCCGGGCACAGGGATACAATGAGCAGTTCTTC.